This entry lists 13 T cell receptor beta chains sequenced from one sample in a study of PD-L1 blockade in urothelial cancer. Time point here: pretreatment peripheral blood. The assay was immunoSEQ multiplex PCR, and TCRdb's table has in-frame clones only and misses some. The data show about 87,000 clones, about 89% seen once. The sample here was PBMCs, taken around atezolizumab (anti-PD-L1) treatment. These receptors were taken from a woman of 80 years or more with urothelial cancer.

The chain uses TRBV7-2 and TRBJ2-7, with a possible D match to TRBD2 (6 bases). Germline CDR1 and CDR2: SGHTA and FQGNSA. Deletions cut 5 bases from V and 3 bases from J, with 11 bases between. The CDR3 runs 13 residues. The CDR3 DNA reads TGTGCCAGCAGCCCGGGGACTGACTACGAGCAGTACTTC. The encoded protein is CASSPGTDYEQYF.

The rearrangement joins TRBV2 to TRBJ2-3; 8 positions agree with TRBD1. The CDR3 covers 15 residues. Trimming removed 5 bases from V and 5 bases from J; junction bases left unmatched: 9. Germline assignment: CDR1 SNHLY and CDR2 FYNNEI. CDR3: CASSSRQGSQDTQYF. CDR3 nucleotides: TGTGCCAGCAGTTCCAGACAGGGGTCGCAAGATACGCAGTATTTT.

The chain combines TRBV15 with TRBJ1-4, with D unclear. Trimming removed 0 bases from V and 4 bases from J, with 9 bases in between. Germline V gene lookup returns CDR1 LNHNV and CDR2 YYDKDF (reference sequence). The CDR3 spans 15 residues. CDR3 sequence (DNA): TGTGCCACCAGCAGAGATACAGCAAATAATGAAAAACTGTTTTTT. The encoded protein is CATSRDTANNEKLFF.

A few counts support this clone. The rearrangement uses TRBV6-4 and TRBJ2-1, with D possibly being TRBD2 (7 bases). CDR1 is MRHNA, CDR2 SNTAGT, per germline. Trimming left V 0 bases short and J 5 bases short, with 14 bases between. The CDR3 totals 16 residues. The CDR3 spells CASSDSGRGPNNEQFF. CDR3 bases: TGTGCCAGCAGTGACTCGGGGCGGGGGCCCAACAATGAGCAGTTCTTC.

V is TRBV5-1 and J is TRBJ1-1, with D possibly matching TRBD1 (5 bases). The CDR3 runs to 14 residues. The germline CDR1 and CDR2 sequences are SGHRS and YFSETQ. Trimming pared 6 bases from V and 4 bases from J, leaving 16 bases between. The CDR3 bases are TGCGCCAGCATCCCTGGACATAGCAGCACTGAAGCTTTCTTT. Its protein product is CASIPGHSSTEAFF.

CDR3 coding DNA: TGTGCCAGTAGTAACCCGGACAGCTACTCACGAGAGACCCAGTACTTC. Protein: CASSNPDSYSRETQYF. The chain combines TRBV19 with TRBJ2-5; tentative D call: TRBD1 (6 bases). This CDR3 spans 16 amino acids. V lost 4 bases and J 4 bases, leaving 19 bases between the germline ends. Germline V gives CDR1 LNHDA, CDR2 SQIVND (reference sequence).

The chain uses TRBV19 and TRBJ1-1; possibly TRBD1 for D (5 bases). The V end was cut by 4 bases, the J end by 7 bases, with 25 bases between. The CDR3 length is 17 residues. Germline V gene sequence: CDR1 LNHDA, CDR2 SQIVND (reference sequence). The CDR3 coding sequence is TGTGCCAGTAGTACCTGGGGGGAGGCAGTACATCCAAGTGAAGCTTTCTTT. This gives the protein CASSTWGEAVHPSEAFF.

The chain uses TRBV30 and TRBJ1-2; no clear D. With 2 bases removed from V and 0 bases from J, the gap between germline ends came to 4 bases. The CDR3 spans 12 residues. Germline CDR1 GTSNPN, CDR2 SVGIG (reference sequence). The CDR3 nucleotides read TGTGCCTGGAGTCAGGCTAACTATGGCTACACCTTC. It is translated as CAWSQANYGYTF.

In the case of this clone: One end of the junction varies from germline; a read error may be responsible. This chain links TRBV6-1 with TRBJ2-7; D might be TRBD2 (6 bases). The CDR3 is made up of 12 amino acids. Germline lookup yields CDR1 MNHNS and CDR2 SASEGT. The CDR3 is CASSEGREPGDF. CDR3 coding DNA: TGTGCCAGCAGTGAAGGCCGGGAGCCGGGGGACTTC.

This clone was picked up a small number of times. This chain links TRBV6-5 with TRBJ1-2, with D perhaps matching TRBD1 (6 bases). The CDR3 covers 12 residues. Trimming shortened V by 6 bases and J by 8 bases, and 13 bases separated the two germline ends. The germline V gene has CDR1 MNHEY and CDR2 SVGAGI. CDR3 region: CASRTGSWGYTF. CDR3 coding DNA: TGTGCCAGCAGAACAGGGTCTTGGGGCTACACCTTC.

This sequence joins TRBV19 and TRBJ2-3; 7 nucleotides agree with TRBD2. This CDR3 is built from 15 residues. The germline V gene has CDR1 LNHDA and CDR2 SQIVND (reference sequence). The ends lost 7 bases at V and 0 bases at J; junction bases unmatched: 7. CDR3 DNA sequence: TGTGCCAGTAAATTGGGAGGGGCTAGCACAGATACGCAGTATTTT. This sequence encodes CASKLGGASTDTQYF.

This rearrangement joins TRBV25-1 to TRBJ2-7, with D possibly being TRBD2 (5 bases). Trimming took off 1 base at V and 7 bases at J, with 20 bases between the two ends. Germline V gives CDR1 MGHDK, CDR2 SYGVNS. The CDR3 length is 16 residues. The CDR3 bases are TGTGCCAGCAGTGAATCCCTTACGGCCAGGCCGGGGGAGCAGTACTTC. Its translation: CASSESLTARPGEQYF.

This clone has only one observation. This chain links TRBV27 with TRBJ2-7; D may be TRBD1 (5 bases). The CDR3 has 13 residues. Germline loops: CDR1 MNHEY, CDR2 SMNVEV (reference sequence). V lost 6 bases and J lost 6, with 15 bases in between. In DNA, the CDR3 is TGTGCCAGCAGCTCCCCAACAGGTGCCGAGCAGTACTTC. As protein: CASSSPTGAEQYF.